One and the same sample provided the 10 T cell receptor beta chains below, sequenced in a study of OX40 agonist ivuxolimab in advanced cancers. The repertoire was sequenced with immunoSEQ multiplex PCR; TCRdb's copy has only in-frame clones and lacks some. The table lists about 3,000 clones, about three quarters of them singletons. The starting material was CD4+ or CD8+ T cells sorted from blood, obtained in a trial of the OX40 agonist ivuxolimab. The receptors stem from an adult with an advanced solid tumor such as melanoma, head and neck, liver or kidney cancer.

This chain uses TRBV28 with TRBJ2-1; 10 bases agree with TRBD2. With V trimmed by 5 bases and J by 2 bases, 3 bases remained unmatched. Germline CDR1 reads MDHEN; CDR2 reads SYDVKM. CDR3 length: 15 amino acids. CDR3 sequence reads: CASSTGLATYNEQFF. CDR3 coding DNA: TGTGCCAGCAGTACGGGACTAGCGACCTACAATGAGCAGTTCTTC.

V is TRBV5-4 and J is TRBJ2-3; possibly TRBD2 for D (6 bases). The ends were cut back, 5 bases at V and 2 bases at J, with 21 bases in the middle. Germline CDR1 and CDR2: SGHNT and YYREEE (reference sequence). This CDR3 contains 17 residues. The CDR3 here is CASSTYLAPILTDTQYF. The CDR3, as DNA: TGTGCCAGCAGTACCTATCTAGCGCCCATACTCACAGATACGCAGTATTTT. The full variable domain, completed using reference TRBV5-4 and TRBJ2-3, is ETGVTQSPTHLIKTRGQQVTLRCSSQSGHNTVSWYQQALGQGPQFIFQYYREEENGRGNFPPRFSGLQFPNYSSELNVNALELDDSALYLCASSTYLAPILTDTQYFGPGTRLTVL.

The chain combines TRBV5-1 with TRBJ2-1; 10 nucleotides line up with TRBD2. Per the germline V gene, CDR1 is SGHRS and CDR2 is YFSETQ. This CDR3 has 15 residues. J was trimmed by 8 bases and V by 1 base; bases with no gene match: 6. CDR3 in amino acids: CASSLRSGGADEQFF. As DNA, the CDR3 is TGCGCCAGCAGCTTGAGAAGCGGGGGGGCGGATGAGCAGTTCTTC.

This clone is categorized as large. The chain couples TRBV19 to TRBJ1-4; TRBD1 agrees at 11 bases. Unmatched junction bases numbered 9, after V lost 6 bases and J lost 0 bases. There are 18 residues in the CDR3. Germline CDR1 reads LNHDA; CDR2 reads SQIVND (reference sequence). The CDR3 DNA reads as TGTGCCAGTAGACCGCGGGACAGGGGGGCCACAACTAATGAAAAACTGTTTTTT. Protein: CASRPRDRGATTNEKLFF.

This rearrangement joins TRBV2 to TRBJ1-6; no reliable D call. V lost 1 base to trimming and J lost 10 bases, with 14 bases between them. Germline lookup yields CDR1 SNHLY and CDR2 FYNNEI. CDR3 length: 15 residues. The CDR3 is CASSEVGRIGSPLHF. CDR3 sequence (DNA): TGTGCCAGCAGTGAAGTCGGGAGGATAGGATCACCCCTCCACTTT.

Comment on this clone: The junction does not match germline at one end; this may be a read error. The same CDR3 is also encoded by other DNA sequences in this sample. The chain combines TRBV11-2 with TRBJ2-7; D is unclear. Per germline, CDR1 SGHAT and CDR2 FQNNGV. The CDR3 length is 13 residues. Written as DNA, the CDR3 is TGTGCCAGCAGCTTAACGGACCTGGGCGAGCAATACTTC. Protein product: CASSLTDLGEQYF.

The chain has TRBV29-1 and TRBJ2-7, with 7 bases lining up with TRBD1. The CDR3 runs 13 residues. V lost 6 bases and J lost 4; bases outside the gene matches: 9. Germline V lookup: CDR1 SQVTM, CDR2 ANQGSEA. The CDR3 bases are TGCAGCGTGAGCCCCGGGACAGCTTACGAGCAGTACTTC. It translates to CSVSPGTAYEQYF.

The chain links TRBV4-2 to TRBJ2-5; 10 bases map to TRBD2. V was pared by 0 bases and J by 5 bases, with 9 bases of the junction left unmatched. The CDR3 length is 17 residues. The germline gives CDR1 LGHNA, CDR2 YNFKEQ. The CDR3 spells CASSQDWTAGGWETQYF. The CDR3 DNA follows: TGTGCCAGCAGCCAAGATTGGACAGCGGGGGGGTGGGAGACCCAGTACTTC.

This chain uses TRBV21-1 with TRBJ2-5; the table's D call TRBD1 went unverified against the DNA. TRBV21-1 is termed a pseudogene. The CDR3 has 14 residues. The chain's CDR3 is CASSKRAGPETQYF. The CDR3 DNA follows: TGTGCCAGCAGCAAAAGGGCAGGGCCTGAGACCCAGTACTTC.

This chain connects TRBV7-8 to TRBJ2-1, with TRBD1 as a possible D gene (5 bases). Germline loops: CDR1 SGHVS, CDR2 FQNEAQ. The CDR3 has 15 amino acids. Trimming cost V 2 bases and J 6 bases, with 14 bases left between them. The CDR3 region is CASSLRQGPSNEQFF. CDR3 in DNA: TGTGCCAGCAGCTTAAGGCAGGGTCCCTCCAATGAGCAGTTCTTC.